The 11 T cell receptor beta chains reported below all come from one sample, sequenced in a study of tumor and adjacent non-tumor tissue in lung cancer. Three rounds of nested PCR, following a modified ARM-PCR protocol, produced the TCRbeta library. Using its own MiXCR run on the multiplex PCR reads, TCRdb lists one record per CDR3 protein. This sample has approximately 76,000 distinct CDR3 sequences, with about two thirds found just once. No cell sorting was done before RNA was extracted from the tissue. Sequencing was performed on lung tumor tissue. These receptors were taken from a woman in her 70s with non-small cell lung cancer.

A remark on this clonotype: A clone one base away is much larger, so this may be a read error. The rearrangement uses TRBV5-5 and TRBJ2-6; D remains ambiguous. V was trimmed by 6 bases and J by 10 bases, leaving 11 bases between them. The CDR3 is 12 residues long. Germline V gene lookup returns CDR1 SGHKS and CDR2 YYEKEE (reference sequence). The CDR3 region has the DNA TGTGCCAGCAACGCGGCAGGTAACGTCCTGACTTTC. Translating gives CASNAAGNVLTF.

CDR3 amino acids: CASRNTGTGQISYEQYF. The CDR3 nucleotides read TGTGCCAGCAGGAATACGGGAACGGGACAGATCTCCTACGAGCAGTACTTC. The V and J genes are TRBV7-9 and TRBJ2-7; 7 positions match TRBD1. Germline CDR1 and CDR2: SEHNR and FQNEAQ (reference sequence). This CDR3 is 17 amino acids long. The J segment lost 0 bases and the V segment lost 6 bases, leaving 14 bases of the junction unmatched.

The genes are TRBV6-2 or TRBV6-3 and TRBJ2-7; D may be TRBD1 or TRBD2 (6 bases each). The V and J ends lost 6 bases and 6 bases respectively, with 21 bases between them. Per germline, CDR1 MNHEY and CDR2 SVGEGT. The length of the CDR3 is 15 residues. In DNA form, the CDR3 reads TGTGCCAGCAGGGGGGCCGCGTTGCGGGATGGCGAGCAGTACTTC. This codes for CASRGAALRDGEQYF.

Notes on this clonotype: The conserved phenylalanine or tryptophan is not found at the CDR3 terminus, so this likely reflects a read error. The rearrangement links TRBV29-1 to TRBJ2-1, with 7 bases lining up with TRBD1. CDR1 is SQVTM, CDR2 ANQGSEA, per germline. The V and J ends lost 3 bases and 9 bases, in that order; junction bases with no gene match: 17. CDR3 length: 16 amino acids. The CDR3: CSVDPGIRGPLGEQFY. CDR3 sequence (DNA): TGCAGCGTTGACCCGGGAATTAGGGGGCCTCTAGGTGAGCAGTTCTAC.

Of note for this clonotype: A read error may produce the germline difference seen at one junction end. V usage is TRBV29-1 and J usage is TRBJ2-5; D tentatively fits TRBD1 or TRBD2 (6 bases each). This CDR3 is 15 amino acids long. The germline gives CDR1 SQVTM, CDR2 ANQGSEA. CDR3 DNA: TGCTGCGTCGAAGGAGGGGGGAGTGTCTCGGGGACCCAGTACTTC. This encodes CCVEGGGSVSGTQYF.

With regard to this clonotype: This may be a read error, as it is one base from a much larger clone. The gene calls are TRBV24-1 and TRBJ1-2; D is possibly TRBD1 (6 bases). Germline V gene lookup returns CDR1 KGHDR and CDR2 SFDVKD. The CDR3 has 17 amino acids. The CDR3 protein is CATSDPRTDKKPYGCTF. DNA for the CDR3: TGTGCCACCAGTGATCCCCGGACAGATAAGAAACCCTATGGCTGCACCTTC.

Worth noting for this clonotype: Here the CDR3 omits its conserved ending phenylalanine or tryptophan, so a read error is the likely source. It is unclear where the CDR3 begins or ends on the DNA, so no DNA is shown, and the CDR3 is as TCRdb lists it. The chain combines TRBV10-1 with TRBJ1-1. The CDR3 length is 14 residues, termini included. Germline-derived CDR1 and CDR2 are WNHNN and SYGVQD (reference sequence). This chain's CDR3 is CASSESGVGTETFL.

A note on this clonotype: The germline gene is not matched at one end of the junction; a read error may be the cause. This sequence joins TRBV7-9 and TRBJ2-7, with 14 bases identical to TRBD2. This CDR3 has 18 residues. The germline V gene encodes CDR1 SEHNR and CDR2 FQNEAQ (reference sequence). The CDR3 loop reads CASSSKRRLAGGRYEQYF. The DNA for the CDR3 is TGTGCTAGCAGCTCAAAGCGTCGACTAGCGGGAGGGCGGTACGAGCAGTACTTC.

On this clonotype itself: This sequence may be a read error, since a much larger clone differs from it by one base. The CDR3 bases are TGTGCCAGGAGTACCAACACTGGAGCTTTCTTT. This sequence encodes CARSTNTGAFF. The rearrangement links TRBV6-6 to TRBJ1-1; D call uncertain. This CDR3 has 11 amino acids. Germline CDR1 and CDR2: MNHNY and SVGAGI (reference sequence).

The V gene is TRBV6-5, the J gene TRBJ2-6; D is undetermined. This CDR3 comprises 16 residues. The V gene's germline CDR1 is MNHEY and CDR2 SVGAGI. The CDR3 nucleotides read TGTGTCAGTAGTGACTCGATGGACTCTGGGGCCAACGTCCTGACTTTC. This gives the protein CVSSDSMDSGANVLTF.

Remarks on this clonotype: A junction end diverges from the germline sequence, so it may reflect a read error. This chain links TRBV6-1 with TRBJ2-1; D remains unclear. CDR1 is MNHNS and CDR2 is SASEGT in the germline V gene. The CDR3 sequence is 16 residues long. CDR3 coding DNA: TGTGCCAGCCGCCAAGCCCGAGGTTCAGGTAACAATGAGCCGCTCTTC. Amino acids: CASRQARGSGNNEPLF.